The T cell receptor beta chain described here comes from a study of cytomegalovirus exposure and HLA in healthy donors. The study, taken as a whole, reports: TCR beta chains numbering 164 were designated cytomegalovirus-associated. Cytomegalovirus status, reportedly, was diagnosed with high specificity and sensitivity by the classifier.

The table came from immunoSEQ multiplex PCR; TCRdb's copy has only in-frame clones and leaves some out. The table has roughly 60,000 clones, less than 96% seen once. Details on this clone: Its antigen is not known.

The CDR3 length is 15 residues. The germline CDR1 and CDR2 sequences are MNHEY and SMNVEV (reference sequence). V shed 6 bases, J shed 0 bases, and the junction held 7 bases outside the gene matches. The source material was PBMCs. The receptor was isolated from a woman aged 18-29 years in good health and CMV-seronegative. The genes are TRBV27 and TRBJ1-2; 7 nucleotides match TRBD1. CDR3: CASSPFRGTNYGYTF. The CDR3 nucleotides are TGTGCCAGCAGCCCGTTCAGGGGGACTAACTATGGCTACACCTTC.